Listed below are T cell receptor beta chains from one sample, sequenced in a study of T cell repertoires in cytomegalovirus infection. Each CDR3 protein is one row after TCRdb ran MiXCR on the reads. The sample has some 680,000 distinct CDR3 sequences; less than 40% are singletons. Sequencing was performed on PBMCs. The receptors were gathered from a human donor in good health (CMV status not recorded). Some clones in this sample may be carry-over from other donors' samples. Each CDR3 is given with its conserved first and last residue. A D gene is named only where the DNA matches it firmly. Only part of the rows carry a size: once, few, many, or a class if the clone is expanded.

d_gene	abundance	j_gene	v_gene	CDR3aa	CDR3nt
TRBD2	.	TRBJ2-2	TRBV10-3	CAISAPGLAGAPGELFF	TGTGCCATCAGTGCCCCAGGACTAGCGGGAGCCCCCGGGGAGCTGTTTTTT
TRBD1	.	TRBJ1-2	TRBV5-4	CASSLRTGTGYTF	TGTGCCAGCAGCTTGAGGACAGGGACTGGCTACACCTTC
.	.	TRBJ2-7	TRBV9	CASSVAHSGAYEQYF	TGTGCCAGCAGCGTAGCCCATAGCGGTGCCTACGAGCAGTACTTC
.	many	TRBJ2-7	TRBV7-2	CASSFVPLDEQYF	TGTGCCAGCAGCTTCGTACCGCTCGACGAGCAGTACTTC
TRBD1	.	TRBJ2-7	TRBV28	CASSSDRGVSYEQYF	TGTGCCAGCAGCTCGGACAGGGGGGTCTCCTACGAGCAGTACTTC
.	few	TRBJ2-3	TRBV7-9	CASSLRDGGLTDTQYF	TGTGCCAGCAGCTTACGGGACGGGGGACTCACAGATACGCAGTATTTT
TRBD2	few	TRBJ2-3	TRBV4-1	CASSQAAGGLDTQYF	TGCGCCAGCAGCCAAGCGGCGGGAGGGTTAGATACGCAGTATTTT
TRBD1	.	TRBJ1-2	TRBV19	CASSIATGMGGYTF	TGTGCCAGTAGTATCGCGACAGGGATGGGTGGCTACACCTTC
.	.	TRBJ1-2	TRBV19	CASTPMAYGGYTF	TGTGCCAGTACCCCCATGGCCTACGGCGGCTACACCTTC
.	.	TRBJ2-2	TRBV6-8	CASSSGPPNTGELFF	TGTGCCAGCAGTAGTGGACCGCCGAACACCGGGGAGCTGTTTTTT
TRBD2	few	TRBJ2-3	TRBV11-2	CASSLGPAGGLDTQYF	TGTGCCAGCAGCTTAGGGCCAGCGGGAGGGTTAGATACGCAGTATTTT
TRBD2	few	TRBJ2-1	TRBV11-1	CASSFLAGTDNEQFF	TGTGCCAGCAGCTTTCTAGCGGGGACCGACAATGAGCAGTTCTTC
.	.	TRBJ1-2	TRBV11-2	CASSLGVTLGYTF	TGTGCCAGCAGCTTAGGGGTGACACTTGGCTACACCTTC
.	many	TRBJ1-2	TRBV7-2	CASSLGLNGYGYTF	TGTGCCAGCAGCTTAGGCCTTAACGGTTATGGCTACACCTTC
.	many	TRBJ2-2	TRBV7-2	CASSLQYTGELFF	TGTGCCAGCAGCTTACAGTACACCGGGGAGCTGTTTTTT
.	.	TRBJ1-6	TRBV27	CASSLRGRVNSPLHF	TGTGCCAGCAGTTTAAGGGGAAGGGTAAATTCACCCCTCCACTTT
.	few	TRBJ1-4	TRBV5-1	CASSLASAGFEKLFF	TGCGCCAGCAGCTTGGCTTCCGCAGGGTTCGAAAAACTGTTTTTT
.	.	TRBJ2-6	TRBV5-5	CASGSEANVLTF	TGTGCCAGCGGCTCTGAGGCCAACGTCCTGACTTTC
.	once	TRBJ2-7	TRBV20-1	CSAISGEDLTYEQYF	TGCAGTGCTATCTCAGGGGAAGACCTAACCTACGAGCAGTACTTC
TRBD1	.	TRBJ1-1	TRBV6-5	CASGTGGREGTEAFF	TGTGCCAGCGGGACAGGGGGCAGGGAGGGCACTGAAGCTTTCTTT
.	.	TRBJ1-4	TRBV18	CASSPTPGRTNEKLFF	TGTGCCAGCTCACCCACCCCGGGACGGACGAATGAAAAACTGTTTTTT
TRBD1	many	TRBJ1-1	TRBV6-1	CASSRLNRGRTEAFF	TGTGCCAGCAGTAGACTCAACAGGGGGCGAACTGAAGCTTTCTTT
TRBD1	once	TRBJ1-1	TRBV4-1	CASSPGQVLNTEAFF	TGCGCCAGCAGCCCGGGACAGGTGCTGAACACTGAAGCTTTCTTT
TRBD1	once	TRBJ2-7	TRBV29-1	CSVESGPGDRGPGQYF	TGCAGCGTTGAGTCAGGCCCGGGGGACAGGGGCCCCGGGCAGTACTTC
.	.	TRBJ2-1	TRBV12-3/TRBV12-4	CASRPLFLGGGANEQFF	TGTGCCAGCAGGCCATTATTTTTGGGGGGGGGGGCCAATGAGCAGTTCTTC
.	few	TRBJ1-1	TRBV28	CASRYRSTEAFF	TGTGCCAGCAGATACAGGAGCACTGAAGCTTTCTTT
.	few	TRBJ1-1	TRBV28	CASSFEGGGREAFF	TGTGCCAGCAGTTTCGAAGGAGGGGGACGGGAAGCTTTCTTT
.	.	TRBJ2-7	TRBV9	CASSGGTASYEQYF	TGTGCCAGCAGCGGCGGGACAGCCTCCTACGAGCAGTACTTC
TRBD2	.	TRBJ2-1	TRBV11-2	CASSLGVVAGGLGDEQFF	TGTGCCAGCAGCTTAGGCGTAGTTGCGGGGGGGCTTGGGGATGAGCAGTTCTTC
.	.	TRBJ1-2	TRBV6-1	CATVKTGQGRNYGYTF	TGTGCCACCGTTAAGACCGGGCAGGGAAGGAACTATGGCTACACCTTC
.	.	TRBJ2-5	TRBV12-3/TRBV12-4	CASSPPGRLFWETQYF	TGTGCCAGCAGTCCACCGGGACGGCTTTTTTGGGAGACCCAGTACTTC
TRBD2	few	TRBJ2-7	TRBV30	CAWSEGTSGVEEQYF	TGTGCCTGGAGTGAAGGAACTAGCGGTGTCGAGGAGCAGTACTTC
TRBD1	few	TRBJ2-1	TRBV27	CASNSGTGLPWGQFF	TGTGCCAGCAACTCCGGGACAGGTTTACCCTGGGGGCAGTTCTTC
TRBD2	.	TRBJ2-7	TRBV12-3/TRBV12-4	CASSSRAGVEQYF	TGTGCCAGCAGTTCCAGGGCGGGGGTGGAGCAGTACTTC
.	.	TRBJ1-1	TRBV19	CASSNRNPLNTEAFF	TGTGCCAGTAGTAATCGTAACCCTCTGAACACTGAAGCTTTCTTT
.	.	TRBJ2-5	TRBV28	CASSHPGQETQYF	TGTGCCAGCAGCCATCCCGGACAAGAGACCCAGTACTTC
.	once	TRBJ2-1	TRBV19	CASSSPGLYNEQFF	TGTGCCAGTAGTAGCCCGGGCCTATACAATGAGCAGTTCTTC
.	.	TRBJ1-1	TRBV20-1	CSAGDRSTEAFF	TGCAGTGCTGGTGATCGGAGCACTGAAGCTTTCTTT
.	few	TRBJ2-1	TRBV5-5	CASSRDLRYNEQFF	TGTGCCAGCAGTCGGGACCTCAGATACAATGAGCAGTTCTTC
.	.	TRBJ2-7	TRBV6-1	CASSFPQRTISYEQYF	TGTGCCAGCAGTTTTCCCCAACGGACGATCTCCTACGAGCAGTACTTC
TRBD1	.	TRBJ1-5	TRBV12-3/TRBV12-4	CASSSNGQGGNQPQHF	TGTGCCAGCAGTTCAAATGGACAGGGAGGCAATCAGCCCCAGCATTTT
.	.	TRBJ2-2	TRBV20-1	CSAQGPSTGELFF	TGCAGTGCTCAGGGGCCCTCCACCGGGGAGCTGTTTTTT
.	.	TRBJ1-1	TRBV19	CASSIAVGEAFF	TGTGCCAGTAGTATAGCAGTGGGCGAAGCTTTCTTT
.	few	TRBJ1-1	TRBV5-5	CATFRDRSTTAEAFF	TGTGCCACCTTCCGGGACCGATCTACCACTGCTGAAGCTTTCTTT
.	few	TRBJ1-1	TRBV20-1	CSARDPGNTEAFF	TGCAGTGCTAGAGATCCGGGAAACACTGAAGCTTTCTTT
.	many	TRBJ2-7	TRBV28	CATNGQLSSYEQYF	TGTGCCACCAACGGGCAGCTGAGCTCCTACGAGCAGTACTTC
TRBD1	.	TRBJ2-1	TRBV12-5	CASGQGGEQFF	TGTGCTAGTGGACAGGGGGGTGAGCAGTTCTTC